This TCR beta chain was captured in a study of Graves' ophthalmopathy and Graves' hyperthyroidism. At least ten counts were recorded for this clonotype. Amplified TCR beta CDR3 regions were obtained using RNA transcripts as template. First-round RT-PCR with HTBI primers preceded a second-round multiplex PCR. TCRdb reanalysed the multiplex PCR reads using MiXCR and keeps one entry per CDR3 protein. The profile shows about 220,000 distinct CDR3 sequences, 20% to 25% of them singletons. Ophthalmopathy donors were characterized by moderate-to-severe activity, CAS of at least 3, NOSPECS of at least 4, and duration under 3 months. Exclusion covered patients with other autoimmune diseases or uncontrolled infections (as well as pregnancy or lactation). PBMCs had their origin in fresh peripheral blood (around 10 ml). V shed 0 bases, J shed 4 bases, and the junction held 6 bases outside the gene matches. The germline V gene has CDR1 KGHSH and CDR2 LQKENI. The CDR3 has 15 amino acids.

The chain combines TRBV18 with TRBJ2-7; 7 positions agree with TRBD2. Source material: peripheral blood. The TCR sequence derives from a woman aged 45-60 years with Graves' ophthalmopathy. CDR3 in amino acids: CASSPPGGSEYEQYF. CDR3 DNA sequence: TGTGCCAGCTCACCACCGGGCGGGAGTGAGTACGAGCAGTACTTC.